These 9 T cell receptor beta chains came from one sample sequenced in a study of blood T cell repertoires in COVID-19. Using immunoSEQ multiplex PCR, the repertoire was profiled, and TCRdb retains in-frame clones only, with some absent. The profile shows 77,000 or so clones, around 83% of them singletons. Specimen: peripheral blood. Every receptor here comes from a man younger than 45 with COVID-19, enrolled during active disease.

V and J are TRBV15 and TRBJ2-1; 7 bases map to TRBD1. CDR1 and CDR2 from the germline V gene are LNHNV and YYDKDF (reference sequence). This CDR3 spans 16 amino acids. Trimming removed 0 bases from V and 10 bases from J; junction bases left unmatched: 12. The chain's CDR3 is CATSRDPPLGGHEQFF. CDR3 DNA sequence: TGTGCCACCAGCAGAGATCCGCCGCTAGGGGGCCACGAGCAGTTCTTC. Based on the CDR3 plus reference TRBV15 and TRBJ2-1, the full variable domain is DAMVIQNPRYQVTQFGKPVTLSCSQTLNHNVMYWYQQKSSQAPKLLFHYYDKDFNNEADTPDNFQSRRPNTSFCFLDIRSPGLGDTAMYLCATSRDPPLGGHEQFFGPGTRLTVL.

This sequence joins TRBV4-3 and TRBJ2-5, with a tentative D call TRBD2 (5 bases). The CDR3 contains 15 residues. Germline V gene data show CDR1 as LGHNA and CDR2 as YSLEER. The germline V and J ends were trimmed by 4 bases and 0 bases, with 12 bases remaining between them. The CDR3 DNA reads as TGCGCCAGCAGCCCCCTTTTGCGGGACCAAGAGACCCAGTACTTC. Protein: CASSPLLRDQETQYF.

This chain connects TRBV27 to TRBJ2-2; a possible D gene is TRBD1 (5 bases). The V gene lost 8 bases and the J gene lost 4 bases, with 11 bases spanning the gap. The CDR3 is 13 residues long. CDR1 MNHEY and CDR2 SMNVEV come from the germline V gene (reference sequence). CDR3 loop: CASGRQGTGELFF. For the CDR3, the DNA is TGTGCCAGCGGCAGGCAGGGCACCGGGGAGCTGTTTTTT.

V gene TRBV21-1 combines with J gene TRBJ2-4; no check of the table's D call, TRBD2, against the DNA was made. TRBV21-1 is classified as a pseudogene. This CDR3 region has 16 residues. This CDR3 is CASSKVERGAKNIQYF. The DNA for the CDR3 is TGTGCCAGCAGCAAAGTAGAGAGAGGGGCCAAAAACATTCAGTACTTC.

In this sample, this clone turned up a few times. The genes are TRBV11-2 and TRBJ1-3; D is perhaps TRBD1 (5 bases). This CDR3 has 12 amino acids. Trimming left V 10 bases short and J 7 bases short, with 14 bases between. Germline CDR1 SGHAT, CDR2 FQNNGV. The chain's CDR3 is CATRGSWNTIYF. The CDR3 DNA sequence: TGTGCCACGCGGGGCAGTTGGAACACCATATATTTT.

The rearrangement links TRBV3-1 (or the pseudogene TRBV3-2) to TRBJ2-7; 8 nucleotides agree with TRBD2. The V segment lost 5 bases and the J segment 6 bases; nucleotides outside the gene matches: 9. Germline CDR1 LGHDT, CDR2 YNNKEL (reference sequence). This CDR3 contains 14 residues. CDR3 protein: CASSSGGGLGEQYF. The CDR3, as DNA: TGTGCCAGCAGCTCCGGCGGGGGGCTCGGCGAGCAGTACTTC.

The V gene is TRBV4-1, the J gene TRBJ2-4; D may be TRBD1 (5 bases). CDR3 size: 16 residues. Germline assignment: CDR1 MGHRA and CDR2 YSYEKL. The V end lost 0 bases, the J end lost 0 bases, and 9 bases lay between the germline ends. CDR3 nucleotide sequence: TGCGCCAGCAGCCAAGATAGACAGCTAGCCAAAAACATTCAGTACTTC. Amino acid sequence: CASSQDRQLAKNIQYF.

The chain recombines TRBV6-4 with TRBJ2-2, with D perhaps TRBD2 (6 bases). CDR3 length: 14 residues. CDR1 and CDR2 from the germline V gene are MRHNA and SNTAGT. V gave up 4 bases and J gave up 5 bases, with 11 bases separating them. The CDR3 nucleotides read TGTGCCAGCAGTGCCGCTCGGGAGACCGGGGAGCTGTTTTTT. Residues: CASSAARETGELFF.

This chain joins TRBV2 and TRBJ2-7; D is perhaps TRBD1 or TRBD2 (11 bases each). V lost 6 bases, J lost 4 bases, and 43 bases lay in between. This CDR3 spans 23 amino acids. Germline CDR1 reads SNHLY; CDR2 reads FYNNEI. In nucleotides, the CDR3 is TGTGCCAGCAGGGGACAGGGGGGCAGCCACACCGGGACTAGCGGAAGAGGACTTTACGAGCAGTACTTC. Its protein is CASRGQGGSHTGTSGRGLYEQYF.